This paragraph covers one TCR beta chain sequence. This specimen comes from a study of blood T cell repertoires in COVID-19. Across the study: Italy, Spain and the United States were the sources of the convalescent and acute COVID-19 samples. T cells, B-cell-depleted T cells, or PBMCs provided the cDNA or gDNA that served as material.

Per the original data handling: Estimated nucleated cell counts came from reference gene primer amplification. TCRdb's table, derived via immunoSEQ multiplex PCR, lists solely in-frame clones and lacks some. For V, J and clone size, that table is used; D and trimming come from the DNA. This table holds 150,000 or so clones, roughly 69% found once. This CDR3 is built from 15 residues. Trimming removed 6 bases from V and 3 bases from J; junction bases left unmatched: 9. CDR1 and CDR2 (germline): SGHNT, YENEEA. The source material was peripheral blood. The sequence was collected from a woman in her 70s with acute or convalescent COVID-19. The chain uses TRBV11-3 and TRBJ2-3, with 7 bases matching TRBD1. CDR3 nucleotide sequence: TGTGCCAGCAGTAAAGGGACAGCCAGAACAGATACGCAGTATTTT. Protein: CASSKGTARTDTQYF.